This note documents a single T cell receptor beta chain sequence. Generated by immunoSEQ multiplex PCR, the TCRdb table keeps only in-frame clones and is missing some. The sample contains under 300,000 clones, roughly 88% of which appear only once. This record belongs to a study of blood T cell repertoires in COVID-19. On the study more broadly: The analysed material was cDNA or gDNA that came from T cells, B-cell-depleted T cells, or PBMCs.

Those enrolled, adults aged roughly 18 to 90 years, came from some 23 US areas. The CDR3 sequence is 15 residues long. Trimming pared 5 bases from V and 2 bases from J, leaving 13 bases between. Germline lookup yields CDR1 SGHNT and CDR2 YYREEE (reference sequence). The material sequenced was PBMCs or T cells enriched from blood (not recorded which). The chain is built from TRBV5-4 and TRBJ1-4; perhaps TRBD1 as D (5 bases). This TCR came from a woman in her 40s with acute COVID-19. The DNA for the CDR3 is TGTGCCAGCAGTCCGGGGGGGAACACTAATGAAAAACTGTTTTTT. Translation: CASSPGGNTNEKLFF.